Included here is one TCR beta chain sequence, with context. Its antigen is currently unknown. This record belongs to a study of siplizumab effects on memory and regulatory T cells. Broader study findings: Apparently key alloresponse contributors, naive T cells also seemed more diverse than memory cells.

The CDR3 loop spans 13 amino acids. CDR1 is SGHTA, CDR2 FQGNSA, per germline. Trimming removed 3 bases at V and 5 bases at J, with 10 bases between. Sequencing was performed with immunoSEQ multiplex PCR; in TCRdb, only in-frame clones are kept and a portion is missing. The top ten hold 0.031% of the sample, which has 90,000 to 95,000 clones, roughly 96% seen once. Sequencing was done on a sample of naive CD4+ T cells sorted from blood. The chain joins TRBV7-2 to TRBJ2-5; either TRBD1 or TRBD2 may fit D (5 bases each). This clonotype was sampled from a human donor in good health. The CDR3 region has the DNA TGTGCCAGCAGCTTTACCAGGGAGGAGACCCAGTACTTC. This sequence encodes CASSFTREETQYF.